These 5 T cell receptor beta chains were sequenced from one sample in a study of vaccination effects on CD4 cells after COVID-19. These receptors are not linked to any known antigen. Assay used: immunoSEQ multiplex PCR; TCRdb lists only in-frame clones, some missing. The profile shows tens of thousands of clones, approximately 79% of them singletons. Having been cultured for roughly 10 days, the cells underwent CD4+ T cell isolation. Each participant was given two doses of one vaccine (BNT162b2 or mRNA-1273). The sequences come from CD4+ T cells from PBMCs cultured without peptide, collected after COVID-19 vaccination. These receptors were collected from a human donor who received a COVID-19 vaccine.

The CDR3 DNA is TGTGCCAGCAGCTTGGGATCCGACATCCGTCAAGAGACCCAGTACTTC. This sequence encodes CASSLGSDIRQETQYF. V and J are TRBV5-8 and TRBJ2-5; D call uncertain. Trimming removed 0 bases at V and 2 bases at J, with 14 bases between. CDR1 is SGHTS and CDR2 is YDEGEE in the germline V gene. There are 16 residues in the CDR3.

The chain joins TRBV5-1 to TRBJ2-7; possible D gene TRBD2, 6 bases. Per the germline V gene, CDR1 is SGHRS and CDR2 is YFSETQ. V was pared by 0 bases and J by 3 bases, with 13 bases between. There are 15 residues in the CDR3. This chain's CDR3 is CASSLGAEGFYEQYV. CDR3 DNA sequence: TGCGCCAGCAGCTTGGGGGCGGAGGGGTTCTACGAGCAGTACGTC.

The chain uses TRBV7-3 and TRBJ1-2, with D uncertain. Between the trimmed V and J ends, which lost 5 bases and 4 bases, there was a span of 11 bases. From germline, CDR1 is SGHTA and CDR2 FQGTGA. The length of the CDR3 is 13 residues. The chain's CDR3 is CASSPDNGYGYTF. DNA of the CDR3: TGTGCCAGCAGCCCAGATAATGGCTATGGCTACACCTTC.

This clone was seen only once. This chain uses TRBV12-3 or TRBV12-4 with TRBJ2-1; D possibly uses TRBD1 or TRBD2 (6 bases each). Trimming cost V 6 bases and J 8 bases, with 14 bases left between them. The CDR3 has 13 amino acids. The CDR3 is CASRNQRGDEQFF. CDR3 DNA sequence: TGTGCCAGCAGGAACCAGAGGGGGGATGAGCAGTTCTTC.

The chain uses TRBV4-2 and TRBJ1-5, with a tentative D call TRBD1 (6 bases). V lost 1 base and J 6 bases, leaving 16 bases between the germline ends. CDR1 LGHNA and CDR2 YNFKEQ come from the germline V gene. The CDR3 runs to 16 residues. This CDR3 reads CASSQGGIGGGQPQHF. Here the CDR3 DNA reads TGTGCCAGCAGCCAAGGAGGAATAGGGGGGGGTCAGCCCCAGCATTTT.